This T cell receptor (beta chain) was captured in a study of T cell repertoires in aging, cancer and after chemotherapy. Study summary: The whole study produced a dataset of some 9 million TCR reads.

Multiplex touch-down PCR with TRB-A/B primers amplified rearranged V-D-J TRB sequences. Via MiXCR, TCRdb re-called the multiplex PCR reads, giving one row per CDR3 protein. This table has under 1,500 distinct CDR3 sequences, about 25% appearing once. Peripheral blood genomic DNA, not sorted cells or RNA, was the template. Unmatched junction bases numbered 8, after V lost 5 bases and J lost 5 bases. Germline V gene data show CDR1 as MNHEY and CDR2 as SVGAGI. The CDR3 totals 14 residues. On this clonotype itself: Its cognate antigen is unknown. This may stem from a read error, because a much larger clone lies one nucleotide away.

Points from the study as a whole: Rebound thymic output was suggested by rising median generation probability during chemotherapy in each cancer cohort.

The source of this sequence is a human donor with a solid tumor. The chain carries TRBV6-5 and TRBJ2-5, with 7 bases that match TRBD1. The sequencing input was blood. The CDR3 DNA is TGTGCCAGCAGTGAGGAAGGGGGCGACGAGACCCAGTACTTC. As protein: CASSEEGGDETQYF.